A selection of T cell receptor beta chains follows, all from one sample in a study of T cell repertoires in cytomegalovirus infection. These receptors are not linked to any known antigen. TCRdb re-analysed the reads in MiXCR, keeping a single row per CDR3 protein. The sample has around 430,000 distinct CDR3 sequences, roughly 43% seen once. The source material was cultured PBMCs, sampled from culture after CMV antigen stimulation. The receptors come from a human donor in good health (CMV status not recorded). Some clones in this sample may be carry-over from other donors' samples. CDR3s include the opening cysteine and the closing phenylalanine or tryptophan. Each record gives: CDR3 protein, CDR3 DNA, clone size, D gene, J gene, V gene. D genes are given only for firm matches. Clone size, where shown, is once, few, many, or a class for clones that have expanded.

CDR3aa: CASSPGTGLAGEQYF; CDR3nt: TGTGCCAGCAGCCCCGGCACAGGGTTGGCGGGCGAGCAGTACTTC; abundance: .; d_gene: .; j_gene: TRBJ2-7; v_gene: TRBV7-9
CDR3aa: CASSLFSSGGVETQYF; CDR3nt: TGTGCCAGCAGCTTATTTTCTAGCGGGGGGGTCGAGACCCAGTACTTC; abundance: .; d_gene: TRBD2; j_gene: TRBJ2-5; v_gene: TRBV7-2
CDR3aa: CASSFRPSKGEETQYF; CDR3nt: TGTGCCAGCAGCTTTCGTCCAAGCAAGGGTGAAGAGACCCAGTACTTC; abundance: few; d_gene: .; j_gene: TRBJ2-5; v_gene: TRBV7-6
CDR3aa: CASSGTLGGTYNEQFF; CDR3nt: TGTGCCAGCAGTGGGACCCTAGGGGGGACCTACAATGAGCAGTTCTTC; abundance: few; d_gene: .; j_gene: TRBJ2-1; v_gene: TRBV6-1
CDR3aa: CASSYSGLAGVFYEQYF; CDR3nt: TGTGCCAGCAGTTACTCAGGTCTAGCGGGAGTCTTTTACGAGCAGTACTTC; abundance: many; d_gene: TRBD2; j_gene: TRBJ2-7; v_gene: TRBV6-6
CDR3aa: CASSFPTSGETQYF; CDR3nt: TGTGCCAGCAGCTTCCCCACTAGCGGAGAGACCCAGTACTTC; abundance: .; d_gene: TRBD2; j_gene: TRBJ2-5; v_gene: TRBV7-2
CDR3aa: CASSPETGGYGYTF; CDR3nt: TGTGCCAGCTCACCCGAGACAGGGGGCTATGGCTACACCTTC; abundance: once; d_gene: TRBD1; j_gene: TRBJ1-2; v_gene: TRBV18
CDR3aa: CASSFGLADEQYF; CDR3nt: TGTGCCAGCAGCTTCGGACTAGCGGACGAGCAGTACTTC; abundance: .; d_gene: TRBD2; j_gene: TRBJ2-7; v_gene: TRBV7-2
CDR3aa: CASSPSSGQTYEQYF; CDR3nt: TGTGCCAGCAGCCCTTCTAGCGGCCAGACCTACGAGCAGTACTTC; abundance: many; d_gene: TRBD2; j_gene: TRBJ2-7; v_gene: TRBV7-2
CDR3aa: CASSESVFPFSTEAFF; CDR3nt: TGTGCCAGCAGTGAATCGGTCTTCCCTTTCTCCACTGAAGCTTTCTTT; abundance: .; d_gene: .; j_gene: TRBJ1-1; v_gene: TRBV6-1
CDR3aa: CASSLGQGSGANVLTF; CDR3nt: TGTGCCAGCAGCTTAGGGCAGGGTTCCGGGGCCAACGTCCTGACTTTC; abundance: .; d_gene: .; j_gene: TRBJ2-6; v_gene: TRBV11-2
CDR3aa: CASSPRDSPSTDTQYF; CDR3nt: TGTGCCAGCAGCCCCCGCGACAGCCCTAGCACAGATACGCAGTATTTT; abundance: .; d_gene: .; j_gene: TRBJ2-3; v_gene: TRBV7-6
CDR3aa: CATSDLEQYF; CDR3nt: TGTGCCACCAGTGATCTCGAGCAGTACTTC; abundance: .; d_gene: .; j_gene: TRBJ2-7; v_gene: TRBV24-1
CDR3aa: CASSLYSYYTDTQYF; CDR3nt: TGTGCCAGCAGCTTATACAGCTACTACACAGATACGCAGTATTTT; abundance: few; d_gene: .; j_gene: TRBJ2-3; v_gene: TRBV7-6
CDR3aa: CASTWGLAGDSEQFF; CDR3nt: TGTGCCAGCACCTGGGGACTAGCGGGAGACAGTGAGCAGTTCTTC; abundance: few; d_gene: TRBD2; j_gene: TRBJ2-1; v_gene: TRBV6-8
CDR3aa: CSASPGSLGQGNQPQHF; CDR3nt: TGCAGTGCTAGTCCTGGTAGTCTGGGCCAGGGCAATCAGCCCCAGCATTTT; abundance: many; d_gene: .; j_gene: TRBJ1-5; v_gene: TRBV20-1
CDR3aa: CASSSEGYGYTF; CDR3nt: TGTGCCAGCTCGTCGGAGGGGTATGGCTACACCTTC; abundance: .; d_gene: .; j_gene: TRBJ1-2; v_gene: TRBV18
CDR3aa: CASSLHTGVTEAFF; CDR3nt: TGTGCCAGCAGCCTTCATACAGGGGTCACTGAAGCTTTCTTT; abundance: .; d_gene: TRBD1; j_gene: TRBJ1-1; v_gene: TRBV12-3/TRBV12-4
CDR3aa: CSATNVREGYGYTF; CDR3nt: TGCAGTGCTACTAACGTGAGGGAAGGCTATGGCTACACCTTC; abundance: .; d_gene: .; j_gene: TRBJ1-2; v_gene: TRBV20-1
CDR3aa: CASGLPLAASSYNEQFF; CDR3nt: TGTGCTAGTGGTTTACCCTTAGCGGCTAGCTCCTACAATGAGCAGTTCTTC; abundance: few; d_gene: .; j_gene: TRBJ2-1; v_gene: TRBV12-5
CDR3aa: CASSPEPGRSSYEQYF; CDR3nt: TGTGCCAGCAGCCCCGAGCCGGGGCGGAGCTCCTACGAGCAGTACTTC; abundance: many; d_gene: .; j_gene: TRBJ2-7; v_gene: TRBV7-2
CDR3aa: CASSFRTGGPSGRAYEQYF; CDR3nt: TGTGCCAGCAGCTTCCGGACAGGGGGCCCTAGCGGGAGGGCCTACGAGCAGTACTTC; abundance: .; d_gene: .; j_gene: TRBJ2-7; v_gene: TRBV7-2
CDR3aa: CASSPRTNNEQFF; CDR3nt: TGTGCCAGCAGCCCGAGGACTAACAATGAGCAGTTCTTC; abundance: few; d_gene: .; j_gene: TRBJ2-1; v_gene: TRBV7-2
CDR3aa: CAIRTYGTGDYTDTQYF; CDR3nt: TGTGCCATCCGCACATACGGGACAGGGGATTACACAGATACGCAGTATTTT; abundance: few; d_gene: TRBD1; j_gene: TRBJ2-3; v_gene: TRBV10-3
CDR3aa: CASKPGRLAGAYEQYF; CDR3nt: TGTGCCAGCAAACCGGGCCGACTAGCGGGAGCGTACGAGCAGTACTTC; abundance: .; d_gene: TRBD2; j_gene: TRBJ2-7; v_gene: TRBV12-3/TRBV12-4
CDR3aa: CASSPGRYGYTF; CDR3nt: TGTGCCAGCAGCCCCGGGAGGTATGGCTACACCTTC; abundance: many; d_gene: .; j_gene: TRBJ1-2; v_gene: TRBV7-2
CDR3aa: CASSGLVHGEQFF; CDR3nt: TGTGCCAGCAGCGGACTAGTCCATGGTGAGCAGTTCTTC; abundance: few; d_gene: TRBD2; j_gene: TRBJ2-1; v_gene: TRBV6-1
CDR3aa: CSARSSLREKLFF; CDR3nt: TGCAGTGCTCGCTCATCCCTCCGGGAAAAACTGTTTTTT; abundance: once; d_gene: .; j_gene: TRBJ1-4; v_gene: TRBV20-1
CDR3aa: CASSLNRGLGYGYTF; CDR3nt: TGTGCCAGCAGCTTAAACAGGGGGCTGGGCTATGGCTACACCTTC; abundance: many; d_gene: TRBD1; j_gene: TRBJ1-2; v_gene: TRBV7-2
CDR3aa: CASSLIVSGLFNSPLHF; CDR3nt: TGTGCCAGCAGCCTTATAGTTTCTGGACTCTTTAATTCACCCCTCCACTTT; abundance: .; d_gene: .; j_gene: TRBJ1-6; v_gene: TRBV7-9
CDR3aa: CSARPGQAMYEQYF; CDR3nt: TGCAGTGCTAGGCCGGGACAAGCAATGTACGAGCAGTACTTC; abundance: .; d_gene: .; j_gene: TRBJ2-7; v_gene: TRBV20-1